This TCR beta chain was captured in a study of vaccination effects on CD4 cells after COVID-19. Study in general: Post-vaccine specimens arrived a median 72 days past the second dose.

The length of the CDR3 is 15 residues. Germline CDR1 LNHDA, CDR2 SQIVND (reference sequence). V lost 6 bases and J lost 6; bases outside the gene matches: 13. With the ViraFEST assay, the study expanded antigen-specific CD4+ T cells using viral peptide pools, then sequenced them. CD4+ T cells were isolated after around ten days of culture. Participants got two doses of BNT162b2 or mRNA-1273 vaccine. With respect to this clone: Its matching antigen is unknown.

Sequencing used immunoSEQ multiplex PCR; TCRdb keeps in-frame clones, though not all of them. The sample lists 20,000 to 25,000 clones, about 70% seen once, with around 8.5% in the top ten. This TCR derives from a human donor who received a COVID-19 vaccine. The sample in question was CD4+ T cells from PBMCs cultured with SARS-CoV-2 spike peptides, obtained after COVID-19 vaccination. J is TRBJ2-7 and V is TRBV19; 8 nucleotides agree with TRBD2. The CDR3 region is CASSPRRSGGLEQYF. DNA of the CDR3: TGTGCCAGTAGCCCCCGGCGCAGCGGGGGCCTCGAGCAGTACTTC.